Detailed here is one T cell receptor beta chain. The CDR3 sequence is 18 residues long. Deletions cut 5 bases from V and 0 bases from J, with 17 bases between. Per the germline V gene, CDR1 is SEHNR and CDR2 is FQNEAQ (reference sequence). Under the authors' procedure: For nucleated cells, counts were estimated from reference gene primer amplification. TCRdb's table, derived via immunoSEQ multiplex PCR, lists solely in-frame clones and lacks some. V, J and clone size are taken as reported in that table, and D and trimming were inferred from the DNA itself. The data show 50,000 or so clones, 80% to 85% seen once. This sample stems from a study of blood T cell repertoires in COVID-19. Study overall: Material from acute and convalescent COVID-19 was sourced from the United States, Italy and Spain. PBMCs, B-cell-depleted T cells, or T cells were the source of the cDNA or gDNA that made up the material.

The rearrangement links TRBV7-9 to TRBJ2-6, with D possibly TRBD2 on 5 matching bases. The TCR sequence derives from a man in his sixties or seventies with acute or convalescent COVID-19. Sequencing was done on a sample of peripheral blood. The CDR3, as DNA: TGTGCCAGCAGCCCGTTGACCGGACTCAGCTCTGGGGCCAACGTCCTGACTTTC. Its protein product is CASSPLTGLSSGANVLTF.